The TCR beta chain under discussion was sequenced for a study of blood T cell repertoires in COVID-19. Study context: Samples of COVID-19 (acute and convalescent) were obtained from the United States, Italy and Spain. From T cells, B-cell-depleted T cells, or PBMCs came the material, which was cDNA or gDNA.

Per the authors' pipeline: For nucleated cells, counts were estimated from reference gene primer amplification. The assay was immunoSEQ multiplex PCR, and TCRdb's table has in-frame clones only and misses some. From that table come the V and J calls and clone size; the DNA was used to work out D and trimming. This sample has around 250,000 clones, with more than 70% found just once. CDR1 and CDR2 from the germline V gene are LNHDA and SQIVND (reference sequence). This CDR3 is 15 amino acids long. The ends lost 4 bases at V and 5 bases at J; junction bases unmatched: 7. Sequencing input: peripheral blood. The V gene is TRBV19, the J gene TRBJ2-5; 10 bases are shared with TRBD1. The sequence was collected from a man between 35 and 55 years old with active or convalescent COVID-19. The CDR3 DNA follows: TGTGCCAGTAGTAGGGACAGGGGAGGTTGGGAGACCCAGTACTTC. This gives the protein CASSRDRGGWETQYF.